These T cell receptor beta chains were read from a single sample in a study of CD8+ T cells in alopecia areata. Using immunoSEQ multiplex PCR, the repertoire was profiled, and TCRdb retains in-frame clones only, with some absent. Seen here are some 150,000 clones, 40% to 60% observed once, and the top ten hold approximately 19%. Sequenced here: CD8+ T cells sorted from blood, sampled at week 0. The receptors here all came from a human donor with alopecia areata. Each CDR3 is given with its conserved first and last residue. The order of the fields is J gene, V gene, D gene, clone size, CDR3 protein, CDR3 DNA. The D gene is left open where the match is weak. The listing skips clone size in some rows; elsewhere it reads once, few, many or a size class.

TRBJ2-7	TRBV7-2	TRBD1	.	CASSLEGTGAYEQYF	TGTGCCAGCAGCTTAGAGGGGACAGGGGCCTACGAGCAGTACTTC
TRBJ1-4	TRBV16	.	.	CASSQSPRMDEKLFF	TGTGCCAGCAGCCAATCTCCCCGGATGGATGAAAAACTGTTTTTT
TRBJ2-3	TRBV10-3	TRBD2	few	CAISNRTSGGADTQYF	TGTGCCATCAGTAACCGGACTAGCGGGGGGGCAGATACGCAGTATTTT
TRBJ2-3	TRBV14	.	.	CASSQWTATDTQYF	TGTGCCAGCAGCCAATGGACAGCTACAGATACGCAGTATTTT
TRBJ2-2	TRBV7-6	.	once	CASSFPGTSNTGELFF	TGTGCCAGCAGCTTCCCCGGGACTTCCAACACCGGGGAGCTGTTTTTT
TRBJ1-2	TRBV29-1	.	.	CSVEDGDYGYTF	TGCAGCGTTGAAGATGGGGACTATGGCTACACCTTC
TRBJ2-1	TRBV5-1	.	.	CASSGDLATYNEQFF	TGCGCCAGCAGCGGCGATTTAGCCACATACAATGAGCAGTTCTTC
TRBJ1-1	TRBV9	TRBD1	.	CASSPWDRGNTEAFF	TGTGCCAGCAGCCCTTGGGACAGGGGGAACACTGAAGCTTTCTTT
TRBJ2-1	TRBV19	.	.	CASSIEQGGLEQFF	TGTGCCAGTAGTATAGAGCAGGGGGGCTTAGAGCAGTTCTTC
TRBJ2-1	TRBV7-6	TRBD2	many	CASSSWVASGGANEQFF	TGTGCCAGCAGCTCGTGGGTGGCTAGCGGGGGGGCCAATGAGCAGTTCTTC
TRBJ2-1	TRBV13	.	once	CASSSRGAGEQFF	TGTGCCAGCAGCTCCCGGGGGGCCGGTGAGCAGTTCTTC
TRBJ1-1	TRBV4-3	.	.	CASSQKRGTEAFF	TGCGCCAGCAGCCAAAAGAGGGGGACTGAAGCTTTCTTT
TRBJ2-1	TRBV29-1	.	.	CSVPDGRRVGNEQFF	TGCAGCGTCCCTGATGGGAGGCGGGTGGGCAATGAGCAGTTCTTC
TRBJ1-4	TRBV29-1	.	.	CSVVGGRDEKLFF	TGCAGCGTTGTCGGGGGGCGAGACGAAAAACTGTTTTTT
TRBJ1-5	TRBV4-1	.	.	CASSHREDQPQHF	TGCGCCAGCAGCCACCGGGAAGATCAGCCCCAGCATTTT
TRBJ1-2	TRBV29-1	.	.	CSVDPNYGYTF	TGCAGCGTTGACCCCAACTATGGCTACACCTTC
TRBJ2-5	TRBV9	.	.	CASRGPESETQYF	TGTGCCAGCAGGGGCCCAGAGTCGGAGACCCAGTACTTC
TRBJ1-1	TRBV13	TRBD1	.	CASSSGQGSAFF	TGTGCCAGCAGCTCGGGACAGGGGTCGGCTTTCTTT
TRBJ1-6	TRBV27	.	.	CASSLVRNNSPLHF	TGTGCCAGCAGTTTAGTACGGAATAATTCACCCCTCCACTTT
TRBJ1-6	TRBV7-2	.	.	CASSLTDVSSYNSPLHF	TGTGCCAGCAGCTTGACTGATGTGAGCTCCTATAATTCACCCCTCCACTTT
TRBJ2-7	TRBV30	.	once	CAWSVQSYEQYF	TGTGCCTGGAGTGTTCAGAGCTACGAGCAGTACTTC
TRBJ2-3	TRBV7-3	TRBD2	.	CASSVTSAETDTQYF	TGTGCCAGCAGCGTAACTAGCGCGGAGACAGATACGCAGTATTTT
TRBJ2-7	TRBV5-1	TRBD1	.	CASSEGQASSYEQYF	TGCGCCAGCAGCGAAGGACAGGCGAGCTCCTACGAGCAGTACTTC
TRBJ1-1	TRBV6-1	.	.	CASMGSEAFF	TGTGCCAGCATGGGGAGTGAAGCTTTCTTT
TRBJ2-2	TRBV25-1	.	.	CASSDGGELFF	TGTGCCAGCAGTGATGGCGGGGAGCTGTTTTTT